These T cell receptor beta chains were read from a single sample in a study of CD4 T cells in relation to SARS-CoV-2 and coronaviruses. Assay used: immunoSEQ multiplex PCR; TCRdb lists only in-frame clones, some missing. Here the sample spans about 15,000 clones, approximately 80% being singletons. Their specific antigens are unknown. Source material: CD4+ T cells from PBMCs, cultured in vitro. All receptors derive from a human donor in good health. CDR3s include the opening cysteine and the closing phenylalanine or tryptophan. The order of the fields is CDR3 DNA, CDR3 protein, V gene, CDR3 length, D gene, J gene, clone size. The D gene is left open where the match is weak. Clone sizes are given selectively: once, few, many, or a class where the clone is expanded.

TGTGCCAGCAGTTTATCTCTTGGAATAGCGGGGGATACGCAGTATTTT | CASSLSLGIAGDTQYF | TRBV28 | 16 | TRBD2 | TRBJ2-3 | NA
TGTGCCAGCAGTCGACTAGCGGGAGGAAACACGGATACGCAGTATTTT | CASSRLAGGNTDTQYF | TRBV7-3 | 16 | TRBD2 | TRBJ2-3 | NA
TGTGCCAGTAGCGCGGGACAGGGTCCCCGCAATGAGCAGTTCTTC | CASSAGQGPRNEQFF | TRBV19 | 15 | TRBD1 | TRBJ2-1 | NA
TGTGCCAGCAGCGAGGGGACAGGGTTCACGGATACGCAGTATTTT | CASSEGTGFTDTQYF | TRBV7-6 | 15 | TRBD1 | TRBJ2-3 | NA
TGTGCCAGCAGCGTAGATTATTTGGACAGGGTTGGCACTGAAGCTTTCTTT | CASSVDYLDRVGTEAFF | TRBV9 | 17 | TRBD1 | TRBJ1-1 | NA
TGTGCCAGCAGTTTACTAGCGATTTATGCAGATACGCAGTATTTT | CASSLLAIYADTQYF | TRBV27 | 15 | NA | TRBJ2-3 | NA
TGTGCCAGCAGCGCCCAGGACAGGGGTGTCACTGAAGCTTTCTTT | CASSAQDRGVTEAFF | TRBV7-9 | 15 | TRBD1 | TRBJ1-1 | NA
TGTGCCACCAGCACGGGGGGGGGCAATCAGCCCCAGCATTTT | CATSTGGGNQPQHF | TRBV15 | 14 | NA | TRBJ1-5 | NA
TGTGCCAGTAGGCCAGGGGTCAGGGAAACTAATGAAAAACTGTTTTTT | CASRPGVRETNEKLFF | TRBV19 | 16 | NA | TRBJ1-4 | once
TGTGCCGGGGGGGACCCAGCTAACTATGGCTACACCTTC | CAGGDPANYGYTF | TRBV28 | 13 | NA | TRBJ1-2 | NA
TGTGCCAGCCGGGCTAGCGGGAATATTGGGGATGAGCAGTTCTTC | CASRASGNIGDEQFF | TRBV7-3 | 15 | TRBD2 | TRBJ2-1 | NA
TGTGCCTGGAGGGCTCCGGGAGCCAACACTGAAGCTTTCTTT | CAWRAPGANTEAFF | TRBV30 | 14 | NA | TRBJ1-1 | NA
TGTGCCAGCAGCTTGGCGGGACAGCTTAACACTGAAGCTTTCTTT | CASSLAGQLNTEAFF | TRBV11-2 | 15 | TRBD1 | TRBJ1-1 | NA
TGTGCCACCAGTGATTCACACGGCAATCAGCCCCAGCATTTT | CATSDSHGNQPQHF | TRBV24-1 | 14 | NA | TRBJ1-5 | once
TGTGCCAGCAGTACTTCAGGGGCCTCTGGAAACACCATATATTTT | CASSTSGASGNTIYF | TRBV28 | 15 | NA | TRBJ1-3 | NA
TGCGCCAGCAGACAACCGGGACAGGGGGTGTACGAGCAGTACTTC | CASRQPGQGVYEQYF | TRBV4-1 | 15 | TRBD1 | TRBJ2-7 | NA
TGCAGCGTTCGTACTAGCGGGAGGGGAGCCAAAAACATTCAGTACTTC | CSVRTSGRGAKNIQYF | TRBV29-1 | 16 | TRBD2 | TRBJ2-4 | NA
TGCGCCAGCAGCGGGGCACTAGCGGGGGCCTACGAGCAGTACTTC | CASSGALAGAYEQYF | TRBV10-1 | 15 | TRBD2 | TRBJ2-7 | NA
TGCGCCAGCAGCTTGTTAGGCGGGACAGGTGCAATCTACGAGCAGTACTTC | CASSLLGGTGAIYEQYF | TRBV5-1 | 17 | TRBD1 | TRBJ2-7 | NA
TGTGCCACTCAACAGGGGTCGAACTATGGCTACACCTTC | CATQQGSNYGYTF | TRBV15 | 13 | TRBD1 | TRBJ1-2 | NA
TGTGCCACCAGTGATTTGCCCCCTCGGGGGAAAGAGACCCAGTACTTC | CATSDLPPRGKETQYF | TRBV24-1 | 16 | NA | TRBJ2-5 | NA
TGTGCCAGCGGATACCATGGTAGCGGGATGACCGGGGAGCTGTTTTTT | CASGYHGSGMTGELFF | TRBV11-2 | 16 | TRBD2 | TRBJ2-2 | NA
TGTGCCAGTACCCCGGGACTAGCGAACAATGAGCAGTTCTTC | CASTPGLANNEQFF | TRBV19 | 14 | TRBD2 | TRBJ2-1 | NA
TGTGCCAGCAGCCGAGAAGGGAATGAGCAGTTCTTC | CASSREGNEQFF | TRBV5-6 | 12 | NA | TRBJ2-1 | NA
TGTGCCACCAGTGATCGCAGACTAGCGGGAGGGTACAATGAGCAGTTCTTC | CATSDRRLAGGYNEQFF | TRBV24-1 | 17 | TRBD2 | TRBJ2-1 | NA
TGTGCCAGCAGCTCCTACCCCTTAACAGACAATGAGCAGTTCTTC | CASSSYPLTDNEQFF | TRBV5-4 | 15 | NA | TRBJ2-1 | NA
TGTGCCAGCAGTTACTCTTGGGGGACTCGGAGCTCCTACGAGCAGTACTTC | CASSYSWGTRSSYEQYF | TRBV6-2/TRBV6-3 | 17 | NA | TRBJ2-7 | NA
TGTGCCAGCAGCTTAAGTGGCGGGAGTGGCAATGAGCAGTTCTTC | CASSLSGGSGNEQFF | TRBV7-3 | 15 | TRBD2 | TRBJ2-1 | few
TGTGCCAGCAGTGGTCTCGGGGGGCGAGGCAATCAGCCCCAGCATTTT | CASSGLGGRGNQPQHF | TRBV2 | 16 | NA | TRBJ1-5 | NA
TGTGCCAGCAGCCGTCCCGGGACTACCTACGAGCAGTACTTC | CASSRPGTTYEQYF | TRBV11-2 | 14 | TRBD2 | TRBJ2-7 | NA
TGTGCCAGCAGCCAGGCTGTCGGGGTTCAGCCCCAGCATTTT | CASSQAVGVQPQHF | TRBV3-1/TRBV3-2 | 14 | NA | TRBJ1-5 | NA
TGTGCCAGCAGCGTAGCATTCACCACAGATACGCAGTATTTT | CASSVAFTTDTQYF | TRBV9 | 14 | NA | TRBJ2-3 | NA
TGTGCCAGCAGTCCCGGGACATCCCCCAACGAGCAGTACTTC | CASSPGTSPNEQYF | TRBV6-5 | 14 | NA | TRBJ2-7 | NA
TGTGCCAGCAGCTCGTTGGACAGGGGGGAGGTTTTCGACAATGAGCAGTTCTTC | CASSSLDRGEVFDNEQFF | TRBV5-4 | 18 | TRBD1 | TRBJ2-1 | NA
TGCAGTGCTAGTTTAGGACACTCTGGCTCTGGAAACACCATATATTTT | CSASLGHSGSGNTIYF | TRBV20-1 | 16 | NA | TRBJ1-3 | NA
TGTGCCAGCAGCTTACCTAAAAACACCGGGGAGCTGTTTTTT | CASSLPKNTGELFF | TRBV11-2 | 14 | NA | TRBJ2-2 | NA
TGTGCCACAGGTCCGGGTCCAAGCAATCAGCCCCAGCATTTT | CATGPGPSNQPQHF | TRBV6-5 | 14 | NA | TRBJ1-5 | NA
TGTGCCACCAGCAGAGGGGGATCAACAGGGATGGAGACCCAGTACTTC | CATSRGGSTGMETQYF | TRBV15 | 16 | NA | TRBJ2-5 | NA
TGTGCCAGCAGCGTTCAGGGAAACTATGGCTACACCTTC | CASSVQGNYGYTF | TRBV7-3 | 13 | NA | TRBJ1-2 | NA
TGTGCCAGTAGTAAGGGACTAGCGGGAGGCCCACAAGAGACCCAGTACTTC | CASSKGLAGGPQETQYF | TRBV19 | 17 | TRBD2 | TRBJ2-5 | NA
TGTGCCACCAGCGGTGGACCTACTAGCATTGCAGATACGCAGTATTTT | CATSGGPTSIADTQYF | TRBV15 | 16 | NA | TRBJ2-3 | NA